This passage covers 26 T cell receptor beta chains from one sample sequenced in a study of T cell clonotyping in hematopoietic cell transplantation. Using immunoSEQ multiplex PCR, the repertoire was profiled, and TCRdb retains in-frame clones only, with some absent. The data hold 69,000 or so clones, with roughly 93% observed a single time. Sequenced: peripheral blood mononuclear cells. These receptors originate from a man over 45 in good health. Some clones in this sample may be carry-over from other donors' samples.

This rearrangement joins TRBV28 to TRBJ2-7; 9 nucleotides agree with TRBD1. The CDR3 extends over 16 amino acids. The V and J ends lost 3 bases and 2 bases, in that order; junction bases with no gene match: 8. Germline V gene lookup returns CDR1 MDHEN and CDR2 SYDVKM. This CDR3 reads CASSFIPGTGTYEQYF. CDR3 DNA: TGTGCCAGCAGTTTTATCCCCGGGACAGGGACCTACGAGCAGTACTTC.

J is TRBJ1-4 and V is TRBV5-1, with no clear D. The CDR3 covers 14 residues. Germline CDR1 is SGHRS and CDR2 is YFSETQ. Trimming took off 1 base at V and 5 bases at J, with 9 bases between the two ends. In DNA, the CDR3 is TGCGCCAGCAGCTTGAGAGCTGGGAATGAAAAACTGTTTTTT. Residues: CASSLRAGNEKLFF.

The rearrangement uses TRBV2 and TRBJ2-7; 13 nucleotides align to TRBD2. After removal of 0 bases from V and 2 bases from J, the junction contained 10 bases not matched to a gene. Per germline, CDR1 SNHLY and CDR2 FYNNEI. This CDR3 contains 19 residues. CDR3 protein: CASSEAPGLAGFSAYEQYF. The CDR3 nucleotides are TGTGCCAGCAGTGAAGCGCCGGGACTAGCGGGATTCTCAGCCTACGAGCAGTACTTC.

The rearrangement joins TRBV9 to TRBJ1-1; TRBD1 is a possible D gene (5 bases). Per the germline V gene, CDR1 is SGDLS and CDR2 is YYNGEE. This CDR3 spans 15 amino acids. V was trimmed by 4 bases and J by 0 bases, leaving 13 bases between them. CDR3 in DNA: TGTGCCAGCAGCCCGACGGACACCGTGAACACTGAAGCTTTCTTT. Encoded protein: CASSPTDTVNTEAFF.

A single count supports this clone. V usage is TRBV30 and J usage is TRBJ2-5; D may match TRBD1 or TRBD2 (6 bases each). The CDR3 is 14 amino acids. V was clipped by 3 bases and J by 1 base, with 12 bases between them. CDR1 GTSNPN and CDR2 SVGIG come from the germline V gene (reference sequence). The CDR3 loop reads CAWRGAGFQETQYF. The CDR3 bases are TGTGCCTGGAGGGGGGCGGGGTTCCAAGAGACCCAGTACTTC.

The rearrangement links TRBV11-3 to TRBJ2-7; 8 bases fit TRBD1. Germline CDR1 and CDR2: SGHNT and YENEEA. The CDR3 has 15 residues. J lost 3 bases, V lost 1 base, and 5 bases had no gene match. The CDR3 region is CASSLGTGGFYEQYF. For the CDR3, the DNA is TGTGCCAGCAGCTTAGGAACAGGGGGATTCTACGAGCAGTACTTC.

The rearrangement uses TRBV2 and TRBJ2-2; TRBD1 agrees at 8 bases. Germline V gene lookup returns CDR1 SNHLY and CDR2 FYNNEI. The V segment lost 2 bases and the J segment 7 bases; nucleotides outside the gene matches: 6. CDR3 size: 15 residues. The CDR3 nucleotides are TGTGCCAGCAGTGAATTTGACAGGGGTAGCGGGGAGCTGTTTTTT. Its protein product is CASSEFDRGSGELFF.

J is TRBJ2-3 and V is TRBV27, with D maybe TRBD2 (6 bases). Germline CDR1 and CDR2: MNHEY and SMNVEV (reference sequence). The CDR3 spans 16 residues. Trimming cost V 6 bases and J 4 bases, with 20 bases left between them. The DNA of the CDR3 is TGTGCCAGCAGCCTCGCTCGCGGGAAGGGAGCAGATACGCAGTATTTT. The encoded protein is CASSLARGKGADTQYF.

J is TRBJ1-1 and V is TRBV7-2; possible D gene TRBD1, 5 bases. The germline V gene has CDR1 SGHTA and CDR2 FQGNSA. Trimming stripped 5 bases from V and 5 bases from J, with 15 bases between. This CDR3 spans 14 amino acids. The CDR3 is CASSQMGLGTEAFF. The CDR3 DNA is TGTGCCAGCAGCCAGATGGGGCTCGGGACTGAAGCTTTCTTT.

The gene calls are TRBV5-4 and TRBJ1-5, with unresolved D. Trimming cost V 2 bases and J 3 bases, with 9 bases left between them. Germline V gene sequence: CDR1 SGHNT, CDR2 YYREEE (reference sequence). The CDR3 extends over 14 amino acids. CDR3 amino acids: CASSLGGSNQPQHF. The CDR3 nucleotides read TGTGCCAGCAGCTTAGGCGGGTCCAATCAGCCCCAGCATTTT.

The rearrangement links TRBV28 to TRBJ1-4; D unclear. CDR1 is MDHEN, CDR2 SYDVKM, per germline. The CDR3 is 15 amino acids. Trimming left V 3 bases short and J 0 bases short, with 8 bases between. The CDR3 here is CASSLAETTNEKLFF. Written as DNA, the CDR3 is TGTGCCAGCAGTTTGGCGGAGACAACTAATGAAAAACTGTTTTTT.

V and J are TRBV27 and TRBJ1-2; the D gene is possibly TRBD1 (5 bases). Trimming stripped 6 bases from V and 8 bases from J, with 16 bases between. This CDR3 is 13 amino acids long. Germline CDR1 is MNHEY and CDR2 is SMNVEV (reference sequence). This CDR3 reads CASSTRGRDGYTF. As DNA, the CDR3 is TGTGCCAGCAGCACAAGAGGGCGGGACGGCTACACCTTC.

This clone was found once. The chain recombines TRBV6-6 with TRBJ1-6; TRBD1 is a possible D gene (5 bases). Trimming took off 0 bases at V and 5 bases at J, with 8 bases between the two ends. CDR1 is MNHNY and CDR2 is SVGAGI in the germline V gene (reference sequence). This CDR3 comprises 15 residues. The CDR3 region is CASSYSKGNNSPLHF. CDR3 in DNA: TGTGCCAGCAGTTACTCGAAGGGGAATAATTCACCCCTCCACTTT.

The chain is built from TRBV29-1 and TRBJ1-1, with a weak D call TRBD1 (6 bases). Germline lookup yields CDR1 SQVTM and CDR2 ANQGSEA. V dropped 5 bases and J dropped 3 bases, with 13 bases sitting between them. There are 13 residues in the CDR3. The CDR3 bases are TGCAGCGTTAGTGGACAGTGGGACACTGAAGCTTTCTTT. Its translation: CSVSGQWDTEAFF.

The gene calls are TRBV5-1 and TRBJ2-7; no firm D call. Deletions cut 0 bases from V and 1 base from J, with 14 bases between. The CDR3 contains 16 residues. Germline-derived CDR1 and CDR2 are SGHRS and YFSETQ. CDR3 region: CASSLESLAGSYEQYF. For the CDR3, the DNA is TGCGCCAGCAGCTTGGAAAGTCTGGCCGGATCCTACGAGCAGTACTTC.

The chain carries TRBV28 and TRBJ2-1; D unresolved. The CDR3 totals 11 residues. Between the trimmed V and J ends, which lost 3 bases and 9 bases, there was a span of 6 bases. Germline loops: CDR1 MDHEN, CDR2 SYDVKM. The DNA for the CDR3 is TGTGCCAGCAGTTTTGGTCCTGAGCAGTTCTTC. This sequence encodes CASSFGPEQFF.

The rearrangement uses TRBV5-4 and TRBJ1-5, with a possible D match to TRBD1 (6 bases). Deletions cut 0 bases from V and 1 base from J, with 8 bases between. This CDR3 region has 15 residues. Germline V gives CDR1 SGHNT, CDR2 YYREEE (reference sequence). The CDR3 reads CASSLGTESNQPQHF. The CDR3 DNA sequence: TGTGCCAGCAGCTTGGGGACAGAAAGCAATCAGCCCCAGCATTTT. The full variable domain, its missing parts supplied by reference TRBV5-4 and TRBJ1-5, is ETGVTQSPTHLIKTRGQQVTLRCSSQSGHNTVSWYQQALGQGPQFIFQYYREEENGRGNFPPRFSGLQFPNYSSELNVNALELDDSALYLCASSLGTESNQPQHFGDGTRLSIL.

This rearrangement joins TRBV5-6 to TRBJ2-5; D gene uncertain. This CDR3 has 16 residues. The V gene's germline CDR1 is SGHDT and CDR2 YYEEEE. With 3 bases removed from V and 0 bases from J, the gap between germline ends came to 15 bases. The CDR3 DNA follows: TGTGCCAGCAGCTCATGGCCTCTTGGGTACCAAGAGACCCAGTACTTC. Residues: CASSSWPLGYQETQYF.

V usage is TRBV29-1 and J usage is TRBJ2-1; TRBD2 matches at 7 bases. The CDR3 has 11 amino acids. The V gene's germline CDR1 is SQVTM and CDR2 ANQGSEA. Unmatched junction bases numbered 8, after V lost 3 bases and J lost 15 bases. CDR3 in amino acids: CSVEVQGGVFF. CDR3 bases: TGCAGCGTTGAGGTCCAGGGAGGGGTGTTCTTC.

CDR3 region: CASSLTFREYGYTF. CDR3 sequence (DNA): TGTGCCAGCAGCTTGACATTCCGGGAGTATGGCTACACCTTC. This chain joins TRBV5-5 and TRBJ1-2, with no clear D. The germline V gene encodes CDR1 SGHKS and CDR2 YYEKEE (reference sequence). Deletions cut 1 base from V and 5 bases from J, with 12 bases between. The CDR3 runs to 14 residues.

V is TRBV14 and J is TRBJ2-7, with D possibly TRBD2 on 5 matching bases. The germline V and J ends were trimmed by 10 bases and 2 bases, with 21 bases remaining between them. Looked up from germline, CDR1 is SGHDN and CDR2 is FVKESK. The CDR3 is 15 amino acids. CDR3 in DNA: TGTGCCACAGAACGGACGGCGGGTCCGCCCTACGAGCAGTACTTC. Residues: CATERTAGPPYEQYF.

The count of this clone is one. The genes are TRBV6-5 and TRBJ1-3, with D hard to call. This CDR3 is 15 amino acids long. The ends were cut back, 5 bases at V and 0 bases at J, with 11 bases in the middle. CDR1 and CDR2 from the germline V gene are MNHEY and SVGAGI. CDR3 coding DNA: TGTGCCAGCAGTCGAGACGTGGACTCTGGAAACACCATATATTTT. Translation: CASSRDVDSGNTIYF.

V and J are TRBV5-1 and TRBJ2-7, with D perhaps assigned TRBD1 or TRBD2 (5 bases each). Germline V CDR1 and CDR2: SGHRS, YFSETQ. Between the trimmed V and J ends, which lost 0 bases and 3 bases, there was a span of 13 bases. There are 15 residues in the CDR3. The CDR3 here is CASSLAPQGDYEQYF. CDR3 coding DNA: TGCGCCAGCAGCTTGGCGCCCCAGGGAGACTACGAGCAGTACTTC.

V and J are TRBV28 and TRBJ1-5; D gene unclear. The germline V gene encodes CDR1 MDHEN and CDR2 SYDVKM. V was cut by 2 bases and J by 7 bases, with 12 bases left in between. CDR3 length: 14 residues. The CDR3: CASSLEGIRQPQHF. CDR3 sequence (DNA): TGTGCCAGCAGTTTAGAAGGGATTAGGCAGCCCCAGCATTTT.

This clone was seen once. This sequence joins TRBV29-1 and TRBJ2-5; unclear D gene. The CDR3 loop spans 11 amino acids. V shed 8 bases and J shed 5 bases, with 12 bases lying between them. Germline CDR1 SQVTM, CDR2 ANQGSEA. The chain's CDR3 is CSPMTMETQYF. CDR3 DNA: TGCAGCCCGATGACAATGGAGACCCAGTACTTC. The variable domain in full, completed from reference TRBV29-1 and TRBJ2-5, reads SAVISQKPSRDICQRGTSLTIQCQVDSQVTMMFWYRQQPGQSLTLIATANQGSEATYESGFVIDKFPISRPNLTFSTLTVSNMSPEDSSIYLCSPMTMETQYFGPGTRLLVL.

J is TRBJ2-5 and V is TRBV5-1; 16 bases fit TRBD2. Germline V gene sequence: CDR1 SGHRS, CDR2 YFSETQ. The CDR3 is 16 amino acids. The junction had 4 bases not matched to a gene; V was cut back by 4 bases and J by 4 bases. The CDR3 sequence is CASSPGLAGGRETQYF. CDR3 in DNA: TGCGCCAGCAGCCCGGGACTAGCGGGAGGGCGAGAGACCCAGTACTTC.